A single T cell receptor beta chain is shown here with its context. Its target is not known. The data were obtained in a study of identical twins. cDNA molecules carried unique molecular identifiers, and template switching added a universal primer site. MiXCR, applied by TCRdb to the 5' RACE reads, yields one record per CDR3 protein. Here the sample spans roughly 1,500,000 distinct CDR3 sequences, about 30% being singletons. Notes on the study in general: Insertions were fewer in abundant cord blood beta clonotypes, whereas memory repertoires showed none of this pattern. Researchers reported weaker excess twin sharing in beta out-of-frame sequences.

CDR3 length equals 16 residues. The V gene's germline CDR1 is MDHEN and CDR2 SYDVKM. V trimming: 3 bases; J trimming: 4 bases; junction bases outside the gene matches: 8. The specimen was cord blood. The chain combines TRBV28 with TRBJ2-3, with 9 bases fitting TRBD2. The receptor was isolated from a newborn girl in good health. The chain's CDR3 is CASSLASGMGADTQYF. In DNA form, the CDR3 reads TGTGCCAGCAGTTTGGCTAGCGGGATGGGCGCAGATACGCAGTATTTT.